These 9 T cell receptor beta chains originate from one sample sequenced in a study of cytomegalovirus exposure and HLA in healthy donors. In the PCR, 60 Vbeta and 13 Jbeta primers were used. Libraries were prepared by immunoSEQ multiplex PCR; TCRdb keeps only in-frame clonotypes and omits some of them. This table has approximately 38,000 clones, around 80% appearing once. The sequencing input was PBMCs. Every receptor here comes from a young woman in good health and CMV-seronegative.

V gene TRBV18 combines with J gene TRBJ1-2; 10 bases agree with TRBD1. V lost 6 bases, J lost 3 bases, and 7 bases stayed unmatched. This CDR3 has 15 residues. The germline V gene has CDR1 KGHSH and CDR2 LQKENI. CDR3 amino acids: CASSYTGTGDYGYTF. CDR3 nucleotides: TGTGCCAGCTCGTACACCGGGACAGGGGACTATGGCTACACCTTC.

The chain carries TRBV4-2 and TRBJ2-3; 12 positions match TRBD1. Germline CDR1 reads LGHNA; CDR2 reads YNFKEQ. This CDR3 has 17 residues. Unmatched junction bases numbered 5, after V lost 0 bases and J lost 4 bases. As DNA, the CDR3 is TGTGCCAGCAGCCAAGAGGGAGGGACAGGGGGCGCAGATACGCAGTATTTT. Translated: CASSQEGGTGGADTQYF.

This sequence joins TRBV9 and TRBJ2-1, with 7 bases lining up with TRBD2. J gave up 4 bases and V 0 bases, and 4 bases lay outside the gene matches. Per the germline V gene, CDR1 is SGDLS and CDR2 is YYNGEE. The CDR3 runs to 15 residues. CDR3 sequence reads: CASSVGGGGYNEQFF. The CDR3 bases are TGTGCCAGCAGCGTAGGGGGCGGGGGTTACAATGAGCAGTTCTTC.

Details on this clone: One end of the junction fails to match germline, which may point to a read error. The chain joins TRBV4-2 to TRBJ1-5; 8 positions agree with TRBD1. Germline loops: CDR1 LGHNA, CDR2 YNFKEQ. The CDR3 length is 14 residues. The CDR3 region is CASSWTGSEQPQNF. The CDR3 coding sequence is TGTGCCAGCAGCTGGACAGGGTCGGAACAGCCCCAGAATTTT.

The chain employs TRBV19 and TRBJ2-3; no firm D call. V dropped 5 bases and J dropped 0 bases, with 9 bases sitting between them. The CDR3 runs 14 residues. Per the germline V gene, CDR1 is LNHDA and CDR2 is SQIVND (reference sequence). CDR3 loop: CASSPTSSTDTQYF. Here the CDR3 DNA reads TGTGCCAGTAGTCCTACCTCTAGCACAGATACGCAGTATTTT.

The chain uses TRBV4-3 and TRBJ1-2; TRBD1 might be the D (6 bases). CDR3 size: 13 residues. CDR1 and CDR2 (germline): LGHNA, YSLEER. Trimming cost V 3 bases and J 8 bases, with 13 bases left between them. CDR3 protein: CASSQGWGHGYTF. The DNA for the CDR3 is TGCGCCAGCAGCCAGGGATGGGGGCACGGCTACACCTTC.

The table lists this clone with a few counts. The chain recombines TRBV6-5 with TRBJ1-2; possible D gene TRBD1, 5 bases. Germline V gives CDR1 MNHEY, CDR2 SVGAGI. The CDR3 has 14 amino acids. The V and J ends lost 3 bases and 4 bases respectively, with 12 bases between them. For the CDR3, the DNA is TGTGCCAGCAGTTATCAGGGCTGGGGCTATGGCTACACCTTC. It yields the protein CASSYQGWGYGYTF.

The gene calls are TRBV7-3 and TRBJ1-2, with 10 bases identical to TRBD1. The CDR3 loop spans 15 amino acids. Germline values: CDR1 SGHTA, CDR2 FQGTGA. V lost 5 bases to trimming and J lost 1 base; unmatched junction nucleotides: 4. DNA for the CDR3: TGTGCCAGCAGCCCGACAGGGGGCGTTAACTATGGCTACACCTTC. Translating it yields CASSPTGGVNYGYTF.

The genes are TRBV5-1 and TRBJ1-1, with a possible D match to TRBD1 (5 bases). V was cut by 0 bases and J by 7 bases, with 13 bases left in between. CDR3 length equals 14 residues. Germline V gene sequence: CDR1 SGHRS, CDR2 YFSETQ. CDR3 in amino acids: CASSLARSGGEAFF. As DNA, the CDR3 is TGCGCCAGCAGCTTGGCACGGTCGGGGGGTGAAGCTTTCTTT.